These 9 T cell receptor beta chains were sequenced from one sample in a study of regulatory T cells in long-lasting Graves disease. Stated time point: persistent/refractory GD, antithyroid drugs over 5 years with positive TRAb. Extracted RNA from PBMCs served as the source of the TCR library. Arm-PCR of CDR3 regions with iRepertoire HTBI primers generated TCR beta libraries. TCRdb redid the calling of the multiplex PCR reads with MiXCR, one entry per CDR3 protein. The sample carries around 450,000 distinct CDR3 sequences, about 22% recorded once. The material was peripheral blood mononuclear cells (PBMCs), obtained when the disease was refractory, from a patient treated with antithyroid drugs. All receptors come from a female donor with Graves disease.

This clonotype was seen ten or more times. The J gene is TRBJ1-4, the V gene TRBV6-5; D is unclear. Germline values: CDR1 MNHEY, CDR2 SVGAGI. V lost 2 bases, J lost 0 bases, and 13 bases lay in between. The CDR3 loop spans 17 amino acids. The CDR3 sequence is CASSYLGSPATNEKLFF. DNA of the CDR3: TGTGCCAGCAGTTACCTGGGGTCACCAGCAACTAATGAAAAACTGTTTTTT.

The CDR3 DNA sequence: TGTGCCAGCAGCCTGCGACTAGCGGGGGGCTGGGGGTGCCAAGAGACCCAGTACTTC. Translation: CASSLRLAGGWGCQETQYF. The V call is TRBV3-1, the J call TRBJ2-5, with 13 bases identical to TRBD2. Germline V lookup: CDR1 LGHDT, CDR2 YNNKEL (reference sequence). The CDR3 has 19 amino acids. With V trimmed by 4 bases and J by 1 base, 12 bases remained unmatched.

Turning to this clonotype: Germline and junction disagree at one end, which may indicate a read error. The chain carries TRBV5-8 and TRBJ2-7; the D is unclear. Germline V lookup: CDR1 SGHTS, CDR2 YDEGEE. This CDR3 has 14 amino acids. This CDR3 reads CAGSLLPSTYEQYF. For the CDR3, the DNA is TGTGCCGGCAGCTTGTTGCCCTCAACCTACGAGCAGTACTTC.

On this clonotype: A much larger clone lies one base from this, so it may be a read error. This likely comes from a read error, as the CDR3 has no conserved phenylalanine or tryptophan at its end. In DNA, the CDR3 is TGCAGTGCTCATGGCCCAGGGGGCCCGCGGGTGAATGAAAAACTGTTTTCT. Its protein product is CSAHGPGGPRVNEKLFS. The V gene is TRBV20-1, the J gene TRBJ1-4; 8 positions agree with TRBD1. The CDR3 contains 17 residues. V lost 5 bases, J lost 5 bases, and 16 bases stayed unmatched. Germline assignment: CDR1 DFQATT and CDR2 SNEGSKA (reference sequence).

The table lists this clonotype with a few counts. CDR3 protein: CASSPRQAVSGELFF. DNA for the CDR3: TGTGCCAGCAGCCCGCGACAGGCCGTATCCGGGGAGCTGTTTTTT. The chain links TRBV9 to TRBJ2-2; D perhaps matches TRBD1 (6 bases). V shed 4 bases and J shed 6 bases, with 16 bases lying between them. This CDR3 comprises 15 residues. The germline CDR1 and CDR2 sequences are SGDLS and YYNGEE.

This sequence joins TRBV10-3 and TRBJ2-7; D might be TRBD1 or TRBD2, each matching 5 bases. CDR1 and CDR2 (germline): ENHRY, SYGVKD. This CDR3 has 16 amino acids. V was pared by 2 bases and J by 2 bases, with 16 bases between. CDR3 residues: CAISENTGTLTYEQYF. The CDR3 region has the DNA TGTGCCATCAGTGAGAATACCGGGACGTTAACCTACGAGCAGTACTTC.

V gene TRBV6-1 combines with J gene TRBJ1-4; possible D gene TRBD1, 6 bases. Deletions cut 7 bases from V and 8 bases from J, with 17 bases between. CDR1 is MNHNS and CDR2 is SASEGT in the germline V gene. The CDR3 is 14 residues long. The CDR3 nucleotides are TGTGCCAGCATTCTGGGGGCGGCAGGGGAAAAACTGTTTTTT. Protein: CASILGAAGEKLFF.

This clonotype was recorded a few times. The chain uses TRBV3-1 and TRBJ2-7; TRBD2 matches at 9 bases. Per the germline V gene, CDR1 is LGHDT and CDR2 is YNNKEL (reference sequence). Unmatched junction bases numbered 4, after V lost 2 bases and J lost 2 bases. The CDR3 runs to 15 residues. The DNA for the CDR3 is TGTGCCAGCAGCCAAAGACGACTAGCGGCCTACGAGCAGTACTTC. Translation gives CASSQRRLAAYEQYF.

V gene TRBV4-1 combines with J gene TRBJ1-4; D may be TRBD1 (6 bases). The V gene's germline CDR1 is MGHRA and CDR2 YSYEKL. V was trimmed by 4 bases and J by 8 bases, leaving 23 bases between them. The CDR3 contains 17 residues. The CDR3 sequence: CASSPGGAGAGPEKLFF. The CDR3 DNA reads TGCGCCAGCAGCCCTGGGGGGGCGGGGGCAGGCCCCGAAAAACTGTTTTTT.